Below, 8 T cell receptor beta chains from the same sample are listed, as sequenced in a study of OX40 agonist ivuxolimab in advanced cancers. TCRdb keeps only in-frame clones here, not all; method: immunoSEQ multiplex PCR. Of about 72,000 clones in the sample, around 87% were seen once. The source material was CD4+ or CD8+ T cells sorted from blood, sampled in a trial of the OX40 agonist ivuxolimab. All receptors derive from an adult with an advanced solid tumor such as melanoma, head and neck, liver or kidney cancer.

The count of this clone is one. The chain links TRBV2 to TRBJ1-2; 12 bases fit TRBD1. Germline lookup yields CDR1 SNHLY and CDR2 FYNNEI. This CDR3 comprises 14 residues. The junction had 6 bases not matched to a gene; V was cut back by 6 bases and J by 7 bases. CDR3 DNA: TGTGCCAGCAGCCCGGGACAGGGGGCCGGTGGCTACACCTTC. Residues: CASSPGQGAGGYTF.

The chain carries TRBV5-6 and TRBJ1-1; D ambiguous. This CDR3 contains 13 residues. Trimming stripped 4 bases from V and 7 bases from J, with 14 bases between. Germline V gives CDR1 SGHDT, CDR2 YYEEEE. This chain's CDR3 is CASSPWVQSEAFF. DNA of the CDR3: TGTGCCAGCAGCCCTTGGGTCCAGAGTGAAGCTTTCTTT.

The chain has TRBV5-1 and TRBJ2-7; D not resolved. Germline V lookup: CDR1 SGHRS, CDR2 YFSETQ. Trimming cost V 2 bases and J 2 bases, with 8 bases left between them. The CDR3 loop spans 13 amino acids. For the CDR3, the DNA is TGCGCCAGCAGCTTACCGGGCACCTACGAGCAGTACTTC. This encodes CASSLPGTYEQYF.

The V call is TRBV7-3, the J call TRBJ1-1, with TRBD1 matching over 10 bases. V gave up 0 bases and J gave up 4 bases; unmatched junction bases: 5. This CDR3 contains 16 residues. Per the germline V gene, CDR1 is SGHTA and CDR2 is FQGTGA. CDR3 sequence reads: CASSLTGTGASTEAFF. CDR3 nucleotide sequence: TGTGCCAGCAGCTTAACCGGGACAGGGGCGAGCACTGAAGCTTTCTTT.

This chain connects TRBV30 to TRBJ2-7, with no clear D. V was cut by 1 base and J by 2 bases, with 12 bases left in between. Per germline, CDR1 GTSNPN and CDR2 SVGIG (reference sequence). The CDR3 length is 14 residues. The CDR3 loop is CAWSADATTYEQYF. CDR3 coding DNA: TGTGCCTGGAGTGCGGACGCAACAACCTACGAGCAGTACTTC.

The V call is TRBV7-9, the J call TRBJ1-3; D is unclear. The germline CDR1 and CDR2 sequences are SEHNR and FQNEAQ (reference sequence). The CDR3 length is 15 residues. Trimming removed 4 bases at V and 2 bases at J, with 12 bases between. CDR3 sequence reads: CASSSLVSAGNTIYF. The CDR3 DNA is TGTGCCAGCAGCTCCTTAGTTAGTGCTGGAAACACCATATATTTT.

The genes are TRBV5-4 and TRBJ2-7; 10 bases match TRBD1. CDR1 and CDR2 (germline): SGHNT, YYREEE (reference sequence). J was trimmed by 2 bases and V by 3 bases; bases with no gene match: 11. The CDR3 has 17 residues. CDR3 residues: CASSWKPGTGDPYEQYF. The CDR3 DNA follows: TGTGCCAGCAGCTGGAAGCCCGGGACAGGGGACCCCTACGAGCAGTACTTC. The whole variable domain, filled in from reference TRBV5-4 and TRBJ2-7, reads ETGVTQSPTHLIKTRGQQVTLRCSSQSGHNTVSWYQQALGQGPQFIFQYYREEENGRGNFPPRFSGLQFPNYSSELNVNALELDDSALYLCASSWKPGTGDPYEQYFGPGTRLTVT.

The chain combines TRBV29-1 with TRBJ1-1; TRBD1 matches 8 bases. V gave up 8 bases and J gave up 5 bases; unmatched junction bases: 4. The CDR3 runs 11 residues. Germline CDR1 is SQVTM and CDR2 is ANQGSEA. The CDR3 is CSFGQGTEAFF. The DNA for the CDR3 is TGCAGCTTCGGACAGGGAACTGAAGCTTTCTTT.